These 14 T cell receptor beta chains originate from one sample sequenced in a study of blood T cell repertoires in COVID-19. Libraries were prepared by immunoSEQ multiplex PCR; TCRdb keeps only in-frame clonotypes and omits some of them. The data show some 160,000 clones, with around four fifths seen just once and around 6.2% held by the top ten. Material: PBMCs or T cells enriched from blood (not recorded which). All receptors come from a woman in her forties who had recovered from COVID-19.

This clone was detected a few times. J is TRBJ1-3 and V is TRBV30, with TRBD1 identical over 9 bases. The CDR3 spans 15 residues. The germline CDR1 and CDR2 sequences are GTSNPN and SVGIG (reference sequence). The junction had 6 bases not matched to a gene; V was cut back by 4 bases and J by 2 bases. The DNA for the CDR3 is TGTGCCTGGAACACAGGGGGCGCGGCTGGAAACACCATATATTTT. It encodes CAWNTGGAAGNTIYF.

The chain links TRBV6-1 to TRBJ2-3; maybe TRBD2 (5 bases). Trimming shortened V by 2 bases and J by 0 bases, and 12 bases separated the two germline ends. The V gene's germline CDR1 is MNHNS and CDR2 SASEGT. The CDR3 runs to 16 residues. As DNA, the CDR3 is TGTGCCAGCAGTGAAAGCGGAGAGGCTAGCACAGATACGCAGTATTTT. Translated, it gives CASSESGEASTDTQYF.

This clone was counted once. V and J are TRBV13 and TRBJ2-7; 7 nucleotides agree with TRBD1. CDR3 size: 13 residues. Unmatched junction bases numbered 2, after V lost 3 bases and J lost 3 bases. CDR1 and CDR2 (germline): PRHDT, FYEKMQ (reference sequence). The CDR3 nucleotides are TGTGCCAGCAGCTTGGACAGGTACTACGAGCAGTACTTC. It yields the protein CASSLDRYYEQYF.

The gene calls are TRBV27 and TRBJ1-5, with 8 positions matching TRBD1. V was pared by 2 bases and J by 2 bases, with 5 bases of the junction left unmatched. Germline values: CDR1 MNHEY, CDR2 SMNVEV (reference sequence). The CDR3 is 16 amino acids. The CDR3 is CASSLAPTGGNQPQHF. As DNA, the CDR3 is TGTGCCAGCAGTTTAGCACCGACAGGGGGCAATCAGCCCCAGCATTTT.

This chain links TRBV4-1 with TRBJ2-7; a weak D match, TRBD2 (6 bases). Per the germline V gene, CDR1 is MGHRA and CDR2 is YSYEKL. V lost 1 base and J lost 6, with 16 bases in between. The CDR3 is 15 residues long. The DNA for the CDR3 is TGCGCCAGCAGCCAAGTGGGAGGCGGGATAGGCGAGCAGTACTTC. The encoded protein is CASSQVGGGIGEQYF.

The rearrangement joins TRBV13 to TRBJ2-7, with TRBD2 identical over 10 bases. The CDR3 is 13 residues long. Germline CDR1 is PRHDT and CDR2 is FYEKMQ (reference sequence). V lost 6 bases and J lost 6; bases outside the gene matches: 5. CDR3 bases: TGTGCCAGCAGGCTAGCGGGAGTAGTCGAGCAGTACTTC. This encodes CASRLAGVVEQYF. The entire variable domain, with the rest obtained from reference TRBV13 and TRBJ2-7, is as follows: AAGVIQSPRHLIKEKRETATLKCYPIPRHDTVYWYQQGPGQDPQFLISFYEKMQSDKGSIPDRFSAQQFSDYHSELNMSSLELGDSALYFCASRLAGVVEQYFGPGTRLTVT.

J is TRBJ2-5 and V is TRBV30; D may be TRBD2 (5 bases). The V end was cut by 2 bases, the J end by 1 base, with 20 bases between. Germline V gene lookup returns CDR1 GTSNPN and CDR2 SVGIG (reference sequence). CDR3 length equals 17 residues. The CDR3 sequence: CAWSPWDSRAGQETQYF. CDR3 in DNA: TGTGCCTGGAGTCCTTGGGATTCTAGGGCGGGCCAAGAGACCCAGTACTTC.

In the case of this clone: One end of the junction does not line up with germline, which may come from a read error. The gene calls are TRBV19 and TRBJ2-3, with TRBD2 matching 8 bases. Germline V CDR1 and CDR2: LNHDA, SQIVND (reference sequence). This CDR3 spans 14 amino acids. The CDR3 here is CASSQTGGADTQYF. In nucleotides, the CDR3 is TGTGCCAGTAGCCAAACGGGGGGGGCGGATACACAGTATTTT.

The CDR3 sequence: CASSMGQFSGNTIYF. Written as DNA, the CDR3 is TGTGCCAGTAGTATGGGACAGTTCTCTGGAAACACCATATATTTT. The chain recombines TRBV19 with TRBJ1-3, with 7 positions matching TRBD1. From germline, CDR1 is LNHDA and CDR2 SQIVND (reference sequence). Unmatched junction bases numbered 2, after V lost 3 bases and J lost 0 bases. The CDR3 has 15 amino acids.

The chain carries TRBV14 and TRBJ1-2; TRBD1 aligns across 7 bases. CDR1 is SGHDN, CDR2 FVKESK, per germline. The CDR3 consists of 19 residues. After removal of 0 bases from V and 4 bases from J, the junction contained 17 bases not matched to a gene. CDR3 protein: CASSQDGYRGPASGYGYTF. The CDR3, as DNA: TGTGCCAGCAGCCAAGATGGATACAGGGGCCCTGCCTCTGGCTATGGCTACACCTTC.

This clone was observed many times. This rearrangement joins TRBV5-6 to TRBJ2-1; 8 bases map to TRBD2. V was pared by 1 base and J by 7 bases, with 7 bases of the junction left unmatched. The CDR3 contains 15 residues. Germline CDR1 reads SGHDT; CDR2 reads YYEEEE. The CDR3 nucleotides read TGTGCCAGCAGCTTGATACCGGGAGGGCTTAATGAGCAGTTCTTC. Amino acids: CASSLIPGGLNEQFF.

J is TRBJ2-1 and V is TRBV5-1, with 8 bases identical to TRBD1. This CDR3 is 19 amino acids long. Germline assignment: CDR1 SGHRS and CDR2 YFSETQ. V trimming: 1 base; J trimming: 0 bases; junction bases outside the gene matches: 12. The CDR3, as DNA: TGCGCCAGCAGCTTGAGGGGGACAGGTGGTGCCGGCTCCTACAATGAGCAGTTCTTC. Its protein product is CASSLRGTGGAGSYNEQFF.

The chain is built from TRBV24-1 and TRBJ2-1; 10 positions match TRBD2. CDR3 length equals 17 residues. Trimming cost V 5 bases and J 1 base; bases outside gene matches: 7. CDR1 KGHDR and CDR2 SFDVKD come from the germline V gene. CDR3 nucleotide sequence: TGTGCCACCAGTGGGAGGGCTAGCGGGGGTTCCTACAATGAGCAGTTCTTC. It specifies CATSGRASGGSYNEQFF.

The chain employs TRBV3-1 (or the pseudogene TRBV3-2) and TRBJ2-3; tentatively, D is TRBD2 (6 bases). The CDR3 loop spans 17 amino acids. Germline CDR1 LGHDT, CDR2 YNNKEL (reference sequence). With 4 bases removed from V and 4 bases from J, the gap between germline ends came to 21 bases. CDR3 protein: CASSPYSGGGSSDTQYF. CDR3 nucleotides: TGTGCCAGCAGCCCCTATAGCGGAGGAGGGTCATCAGATACGCAGTATTTT.